This T cell receptor beta chain was documented in a study of T cell responses to AZD1222 COVID-19 vaccine. The analysis combined second doses at about 4 or about 12 weeks. Assay: immunoSEQ multiplex PCR; the TCRdb copy retains only in-frame clones and omits some. The profile covers approximately 140,000 clones, with more than 80% appearing a single time and about 3.2% taken by the ten largest. Regarding the study as a whole: Elevations in Spike-specific TCR breadth and depth followed administration of two AZD1222 doses.

The germline gives CDR1 LNHNV, CDR2 YYDKDF (reference sequence). The CDR3 covers 14 residues. V was cut by 5 bases and J by 7 bases, with 15 bases left in between. In the case of this clone: Its antigen is undetermined.

The chain links TRBV15 to TRBJ2-1; no definite D call. The receptor comes from an adult who received the AZD1222 COVID-19 vaccine. Material: peripheral blood, obtained 28 days after the second AZD1222 dose. The CDR3 coding sequence is TGTGCCACCAGCCCAGATCTCTTCCGAAATGAGCAGTTCTTC. Amino acids: CATSPDLFRNEQFF.